This TCR beta chain was identified in a study of CD8 T cells in Susac syndrome. Sequencing targeted TCR beta in blood CD8+ and CD4+ T cells. TEMRA cells were enriched by FACS, while CD8+ and CD4+ T cells were obtained through a negative isolation that was performed magnetically. An input of about 0.5 to 1 ug of RNA was subjected to reverse transcription using random hexamers. TCRdb called the immunoSEQ multiplex PCR reads again in MiXCR, with one record for every CDR3 protein. The data hold about 120,000 distinct CDR3 sequences, with nearly 95% observed a single time. J gave up 5 bases and V 3 bases, and 5 bases lay outside the gene matches. The CDR3 runs 15 residues. Germline CDR1 is SGHRS and CDR2 is YFSETQ.

The receptor was isolated from a human donor in good health. The J gene is TRBJ2-1, the V gene TRBV5-1; TRBD2 agrees at 10 bases. The specimen was CD4+ T cells from PBMCs. The CDR3 region is CASSSGTSVNNEQFF. The CDR3 nucleotides read TGCGCCAGCAGCTCGGGGACTAGCGTTAACAATGAGCAGTTCTTC.